This TCR beta chain appears in the sequencing data of a study of blood T cell repertoires in COVID-19. Study information: Specimens from acute and convalescent COVID-19 originated in the United States, Italy and Spain. PBMCs, B-cell-depleted T cells, or T cells provided the cDNA or gDNA that made up the material.

Per the original data handling: Amplification of reference gene primers was used by the study to estimate nucleated cell counts. Assay used: immunoSEQ multiplex PCR; TCRdb lists only in-frame clones, some missing. The DNA was the basis for D and trimming; V, J and clone size are from that table. The repertoire holds about 37,000 clones, over 75% seen once, with 40% to 50% in the top ten. The V gene end was trimmed by 3 bases and the J gene end by 5 bases; junction bases not matched to a gene: 4. CDR3 size: 14 residues. CDR1 is DFQATT, CDR2 SNEGSKA, per germline (reference sequence). This receptor was taken from a human donor in a cohort sampled during active COVID-19. Material: peripheral blood. The chain links TRBV20-1 to TRBJ2-3; 11 positions match TRBD2. The CDR3 sequence is CSASLGLAGDTQYF. The DNA of the CDR3 is TGCAGTGCTAGTCTCGGACTAGCGGGAGATACGCAGTATTTT.